The clone carrying this T cell receptor beta chain was detected a few times. Its target is not known. The record originates from a study of T cells in Graves' hyperthyroidism and ophthalmopathy. Study-wide results and caveats: Blood held most thyroid clonotypes expanded above 0.001 frequency.

The CDR3 runs to 14 residues. The V end was cut by 3 bases, the J end by 0 bases, with 9 bases between. The germline gives CDR1 GTSNPN, CDR2 SVGIG (reference sequence). Amplified regions were TCR beta CDR3 sequences from RNA transcripts. When the TCR CDR3 underwent first-round RT-PCR, the HTBI primer set was used. TCRdb re-called the multiplex PCR reads through MiXCR, storing one row per CDR3 protein. The profile shows 400,000 or so distinct CDR3 sequences, about 14% of them singletons. Those patients with uncontrolled infection, other autoimmune disease, pregnancy or lactation were excluded. Diagnoses rested on clinical symptoms, serum thyroxine and TRAb, thyroid ultrasound and orbital computed tomography.

The TCR comes from a man aged 50 or older with Graves' ophthalmopathy. V gene TRBV30 combines with J gene TRBJ1-3, with no clear D. Specimen: blood. The CDR3 here is CAWSPGNSGNTIYF. The CDR3 DNA reads TGTGCCTGGAGCCCGGGAAACTCTGGAAACACCATATATTTT.